This TCR beta chain emerged from a study of blood T cell repertoires in COVID-19. Sequenced by immunoSEQ multiplex PCR; TCRdb stores in-frame clones only, minus some. The sample lists some 200,000 clones; about 83% were seen once. The CDR3 is made up of 15 amino acids. Per the germline V gene, CDR1 is SGHTA and CDR2 is FQGNSA. With V trimmed by 5 bases and J by 3 bases, 3 bases remained unmatched. The specimen was peripheral blood. The receptor was derived from a woman in her twenties or thirties with COVID-19, enrolled during active disease. J is TRBJ2-2 and V is TRBV7-2; 10 positions agree with TRBD2. The DNA for the CDR3 is TGTGCCAGCAGCGCGACTAGCGGGCACACCGGGGAGCTGTTTTTT. It translates to CASSATSGHTGELFF.